This T cell receptor beta chain was sequenced in a study of blood T cell repertoires in COVID-19. The CDR3 sequence is 15 residues long. With 3 bases removed from V and 7 bases from J, the gap between germline ends came to 19 bases. Germline values: CDR1 KGHSH, CDR2 LQKENI. TCRdb's table, derived via immunoSEQ multiplex PCR, lists solely in-frame clones and lacks some. The table includes about 150,000 clones, around 85% detected once. This rearrangement joins TRBV18 to TRBJ2-7, with D perhaps TRBD1 (6 bases). This TCR was sampled from a human donor in a cohort sampled during active COVID-19. Source material: peripheral blood. The CDR3 region has the DNA TGTGCCAGCTCACCCCTCGGACAGACGGCTGGAGAGCAGTACTTC. Translation gives CASSPLGQTAGEQYF.